The clone carrying this TCR beta chain has a handful of counts. V lost 2 bases to trimming and J lost 12 bases, with 14 bases between them. Germline V gene sequence: CDR1 MNHEY, CDR2 SMNVEV (reference sequence). The CDR3 is made up of 13 amino acids. This record comes from a study of blood T cells in healthy people across ages. A J-beta primer mix and a sample-barcoded 5' primer were used in a second PCR of about 6 to 12 cycles. TCRdb independently ran MiXCR on the 5' RACE reads; one entry per CDR3 protein. Altogether about 1.1 million distinct CDR3 sequences are present, 35% to 40% being singletons, with the ten largest covering about 12%.

The rearrangement uses TRBV27 and TRBJ2-1; perhaps TRBD1 as D (6 bases). This receptor was taken from a man younger than 30 in good health. Material for sequencing was blood. For the CDR3, the DNA is TGTGCCAGCAGTTTAGGGACAAACCGGGGGCAGTTCTTC. Its translation is CASSLGTNRGQFF.